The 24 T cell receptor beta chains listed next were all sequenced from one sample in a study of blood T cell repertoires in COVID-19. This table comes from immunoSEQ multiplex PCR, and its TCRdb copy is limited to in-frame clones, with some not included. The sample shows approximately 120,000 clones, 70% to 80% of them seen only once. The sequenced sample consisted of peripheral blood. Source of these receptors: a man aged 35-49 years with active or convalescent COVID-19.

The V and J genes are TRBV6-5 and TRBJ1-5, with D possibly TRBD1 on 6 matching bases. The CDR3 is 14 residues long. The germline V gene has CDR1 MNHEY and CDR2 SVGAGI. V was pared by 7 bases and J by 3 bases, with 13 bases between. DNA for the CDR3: TGTGCCAGCACGAACAGGGACCCCAATCAGCCCCAGCATTTT. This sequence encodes CASTNRDPNQPQHF.

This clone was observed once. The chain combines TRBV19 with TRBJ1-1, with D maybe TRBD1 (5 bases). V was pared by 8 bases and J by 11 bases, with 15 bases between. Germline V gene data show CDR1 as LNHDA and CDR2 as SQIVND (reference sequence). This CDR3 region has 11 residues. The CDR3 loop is CASRLGGSAFF. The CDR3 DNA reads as TGTGCCAGTCGCCTGGGGGGGTCGGCTTTCTTT.

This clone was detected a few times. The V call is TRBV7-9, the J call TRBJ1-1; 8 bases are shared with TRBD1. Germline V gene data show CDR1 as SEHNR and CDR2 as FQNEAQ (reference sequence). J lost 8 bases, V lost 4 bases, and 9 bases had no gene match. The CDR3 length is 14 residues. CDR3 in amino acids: CASSSNGQGTEAFF. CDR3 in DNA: TGTGCCAGCAGCTCCAATGGACAGGGCACCGAAGCTTTCTTT.

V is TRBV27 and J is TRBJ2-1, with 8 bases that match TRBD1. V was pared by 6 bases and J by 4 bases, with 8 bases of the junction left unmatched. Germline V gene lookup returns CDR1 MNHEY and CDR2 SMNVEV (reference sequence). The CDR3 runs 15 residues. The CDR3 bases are TGTGCCAGCAGGGTTGGACAGGGCCATTACAATGAGCAGTTCTTC. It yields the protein CASRVGQGHYNEQFF.

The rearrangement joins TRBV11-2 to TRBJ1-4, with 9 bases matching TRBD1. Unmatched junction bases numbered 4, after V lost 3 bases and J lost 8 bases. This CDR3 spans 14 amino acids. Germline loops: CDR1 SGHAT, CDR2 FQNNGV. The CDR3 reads CASSFGTGQEKLFF. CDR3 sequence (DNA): TGTGCCAGCAGCTTCGGGACAGGGCAAGAAAAACTGTTTTTT. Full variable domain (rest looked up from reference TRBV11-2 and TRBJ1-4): EAGVAQSPRYKIIEKRQSVAFWCNPISGHATLYWYQQILGQGPKLLIQFQNNGVVDDSQLPKDRFSAERLKGVDSTLKIQPAKLEDSAVYLCASSFGTGQEKLFFGSGTQLSVL.

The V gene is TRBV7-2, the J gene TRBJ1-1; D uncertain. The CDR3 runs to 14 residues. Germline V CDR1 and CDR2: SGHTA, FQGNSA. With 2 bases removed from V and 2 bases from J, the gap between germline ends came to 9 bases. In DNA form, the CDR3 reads TGTGCCAGCAGCTTAACCCAGGTTAACACTGAAGCTTTCTTT. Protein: CASSLTQVNTEAFF.

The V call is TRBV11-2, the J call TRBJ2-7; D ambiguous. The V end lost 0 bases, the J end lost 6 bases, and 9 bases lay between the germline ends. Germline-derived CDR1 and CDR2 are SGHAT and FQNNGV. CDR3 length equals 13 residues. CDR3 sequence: CASSLESGTEQYF. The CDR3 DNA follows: TGTGCCAGCAGCTTAGAATCGGGTACCGAGCAGTACTTC.

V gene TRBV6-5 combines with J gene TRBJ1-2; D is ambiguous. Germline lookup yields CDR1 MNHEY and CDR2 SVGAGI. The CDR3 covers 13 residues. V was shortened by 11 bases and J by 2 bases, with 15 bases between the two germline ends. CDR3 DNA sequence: TGTGCCGCCCTGGGCGGGGTGAACTATGGCTACACCTTC. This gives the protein CAALGGVNYGYTF.

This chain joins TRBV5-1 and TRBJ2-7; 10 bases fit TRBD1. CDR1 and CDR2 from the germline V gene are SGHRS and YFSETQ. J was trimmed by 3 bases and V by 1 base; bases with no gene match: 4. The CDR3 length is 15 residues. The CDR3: CASSLSRTGGYEQYF. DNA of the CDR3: TGCGCCAGCAGCTTGTCCCGGACAGGGGGCTACGAGCAGTACTTC.

The CDR3 DNA reads as TGTGCCAGCAAGATACAGGGGGGAGGCTTTACTGAAGCTTTCTTT. Residues: CASKIQGGGFTEAFF. The chain recombines TRBV7-2 with TRBJ1-1; 8 bases line up with TRBD1. Germline values: CDR1 SGHTA, CDR2 FQGNSA. The CDR3 extends over 15 amino acids. V was pared by 7 bases and J by 5 bases, with 12 bases of the junction left unmatched. The full variable domain, in which reference TRBV7-2 and TRBJ1-1 provide the parts outside the CDR3, is GAGVSQSPSNKVTEKGKDVELRCDPISGHTALYWYRQSLGQGLEFLIYFQGNSAPDKSGLPSDRFSAERTGGSVSTLTIQRTQQEDSAVYLCASKIQGGGFTEAFFGQGTRLTVV.

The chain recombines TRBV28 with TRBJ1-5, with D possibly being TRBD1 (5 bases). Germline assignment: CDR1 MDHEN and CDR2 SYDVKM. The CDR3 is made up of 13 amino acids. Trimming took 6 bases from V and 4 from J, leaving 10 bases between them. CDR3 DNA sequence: TGTGCCAGCAGGACAGAGAATAATCAGCCCCAGCATTTT. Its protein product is CASRTENNQPQHF.

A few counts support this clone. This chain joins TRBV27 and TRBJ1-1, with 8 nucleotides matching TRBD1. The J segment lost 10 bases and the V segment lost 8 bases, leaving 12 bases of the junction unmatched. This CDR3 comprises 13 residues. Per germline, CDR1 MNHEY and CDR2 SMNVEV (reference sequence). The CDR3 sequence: CASGHRQGATAFF. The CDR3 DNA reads TGTGCCAGCGGTCATAGGCAGGGGGCCACAGCTTTCTTT.

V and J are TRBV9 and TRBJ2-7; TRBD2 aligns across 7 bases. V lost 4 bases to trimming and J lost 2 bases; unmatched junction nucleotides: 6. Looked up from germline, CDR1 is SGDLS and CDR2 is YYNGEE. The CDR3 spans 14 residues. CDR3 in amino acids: CASSPGGEAYEQYF. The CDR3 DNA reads TGTGCCAGCAGCCCGGGAGGCGAGGCCTACGAGCAGTACTTC.

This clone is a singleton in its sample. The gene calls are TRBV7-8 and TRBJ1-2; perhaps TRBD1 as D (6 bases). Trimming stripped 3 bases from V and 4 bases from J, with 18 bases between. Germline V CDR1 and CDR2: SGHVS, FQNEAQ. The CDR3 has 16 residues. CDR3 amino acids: CASSLGKGELAYGYTF. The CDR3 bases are TGTGCCAGCAGCTTGGGGAAGGGGGAGTTGGCCTATGGCTACACCTTC.

The CDR3 protein is CASSLSGGPKETQYF. The DNA of the CDR3 is TGTGCCAGCAGCTTATCGGGGGGGCCCAAAGAGACCCAGTACTTC. This rearrangement joins TRBV7-2 to TRBJ2-5; TRBD2 matches 8 bases. CDR1 is SGHTA, CDR2 FQGNSA, per germline. Trimming at V came to 2 bases and at J to 3 bases, leaving 5 bases not matched to a gene. CDR3 length: 15 residues. The entire variable domain, with the rest obtained from reference TRBV7-2 and TRBJ2-5, is as follows: GAGVSQSPSNKVTEKGKDVELRCDPISGHTALYWYRQSLGQGLEFLIYFQGNSAPDKSGLPSDRFSAERTGGSVSTLTIQRTQQEDSAVYLCASSLSGGPKETQYFGPGTRLLVL.

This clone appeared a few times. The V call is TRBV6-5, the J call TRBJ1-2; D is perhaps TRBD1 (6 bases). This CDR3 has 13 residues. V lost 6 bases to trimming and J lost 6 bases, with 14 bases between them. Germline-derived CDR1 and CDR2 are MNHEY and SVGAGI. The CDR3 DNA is TGTGCCAGCAGCTATACAGGGTCCAATGGCTACACCTTC. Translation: CASSYTGSNGYTF.

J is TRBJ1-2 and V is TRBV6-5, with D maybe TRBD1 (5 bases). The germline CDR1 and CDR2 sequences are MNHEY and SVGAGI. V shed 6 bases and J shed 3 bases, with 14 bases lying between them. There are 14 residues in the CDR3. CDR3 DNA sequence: TGTGCCAGCAGGGAGACCGGGGGAGACTATGGCTACACCTTC. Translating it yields CASRETGGDYGYTF.

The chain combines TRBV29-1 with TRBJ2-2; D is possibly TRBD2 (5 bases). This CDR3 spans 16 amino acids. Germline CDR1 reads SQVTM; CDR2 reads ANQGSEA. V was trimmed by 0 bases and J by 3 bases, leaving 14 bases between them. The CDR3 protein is CSVEDPGKEDTGELFF. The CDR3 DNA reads TGCAGCGTTGAAGATCCCGGGAAGGAAGACACCGGGGAGCTGTTTTTT.

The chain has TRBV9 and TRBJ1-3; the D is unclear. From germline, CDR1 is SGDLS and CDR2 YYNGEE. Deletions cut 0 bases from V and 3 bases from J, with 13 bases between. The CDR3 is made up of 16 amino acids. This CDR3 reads CASSVGAPIRGNTIYF. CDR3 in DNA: TGTGCCAGCAGCGTAGGGGCCCCTATACGTGGAAACACCATATATTTT.

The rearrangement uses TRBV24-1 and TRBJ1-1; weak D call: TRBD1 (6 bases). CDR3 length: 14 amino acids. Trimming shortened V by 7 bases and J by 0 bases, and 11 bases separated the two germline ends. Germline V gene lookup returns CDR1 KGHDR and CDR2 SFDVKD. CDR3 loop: CATRAGEMNTEAFF. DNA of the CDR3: TGTGCCACCAGAGCAGGGGAAATGAACACTGAAGCTTTCTTT.

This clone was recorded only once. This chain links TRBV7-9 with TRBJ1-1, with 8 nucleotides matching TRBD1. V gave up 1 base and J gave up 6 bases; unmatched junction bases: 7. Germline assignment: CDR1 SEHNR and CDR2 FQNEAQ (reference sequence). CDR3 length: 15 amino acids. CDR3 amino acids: CASSLGAGGRSEAFF. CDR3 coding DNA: TGTGCCAGCAGCTTAGGGGCAGGGGGCCGATCTGAAGCTTTCTTT.

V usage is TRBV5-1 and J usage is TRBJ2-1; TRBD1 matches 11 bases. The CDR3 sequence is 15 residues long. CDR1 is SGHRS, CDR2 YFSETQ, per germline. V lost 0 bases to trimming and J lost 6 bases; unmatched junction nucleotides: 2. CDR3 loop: CASSLAGTGGNEQFF. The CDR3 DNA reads TGCGCCAGCAGCTTGGCCGGGACAGGGGGCAATGAGCAGTTCTTC.

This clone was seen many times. The DNA of the CDR3 is TGTGCCAGCAGCGTAGCGGGAGGGCCAAGGGAGACCCAGTACTTC. Translation gives CASSVAGGPRETQYF. The chain is built from TRBV9 and TRBJ2-5; TRBD2 matches at 8 bases. The CDR3 totals 15 residues. The trim removed 0 bases at V and 5 bases at J, leaving 6 bases unmatched. In germline, CDR1 is SGDLS, CDR2 YYNGEE.

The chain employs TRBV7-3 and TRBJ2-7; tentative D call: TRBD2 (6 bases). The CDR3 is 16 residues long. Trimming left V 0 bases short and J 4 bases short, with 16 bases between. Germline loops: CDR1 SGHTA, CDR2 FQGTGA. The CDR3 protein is CASSLTGGDLGYEQYF. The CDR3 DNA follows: TGTGCCAGCAGCTTAACGGGCGGGGACCTGGGATACGAGCAGTACTTC.